The present entry profiles one T cell receptor (beta chain) with its context. Its antigen is unidentified. The sample is drawn from a study of T cell responses to AZD1222 COVID-19 vaccine. Study conclusions and caveats: An increase in Spike-specific TCR breadth and depth was observed after two AZD1222 doses. Targeting of unmutated variant regions was reportedly seen in nearly half of spike-specific TCRs. Baseline seropositivity occurred in only a handful of AZD1222 recipients. Repertoires were collected only later (after the peak T cell response had occurred).

Libraries were prepared by immunoSEQ multiplex PCR; TCRdb keeps only in-frame clonotypes and omits some of them. The sample has about 200,000 clones, roughly 92% seen once; the top ten hold less than 4.5%. The V gene end was trimmed by 0 bases and the J gene end by 2 bases; junction bases not matched to a gene: 1. Germline V CDR1 and CDR2: MNHNY, SVGAGI (reference sequence). The CDR3 is 16 residues long. This clonotype was obtained from an adult who received the MenACWY meningococcal vaccine as a control. Specimen: peripheral blood, collected 28 days after the second dose of the MenACWY control vaccine. V and J are TRBV6-6 and TRBJ2-6, with TRBD2 identical over 7 bases. The CDR3: CASSYSAGAGANVLTF. The CDR3 coding sequence is TGTGCCAGCAGTTACTCGGCGGGGGCTGGGGCCAACGTCCTGACTTTC.